One sample yielded the 30 T cell receptor beta chains listed below, sequenced in a study of control samples from healthy donors and cancer patients. Only in-frame clones appear in the TCRdb table, and some are missing; sequencing was by immunoSEQ multiplex PCR. The sample shows around 80,000 clones, roughly 88% of them seen only once. Sequences were obtained from blood. The receptors stem from a woman between 45 and 65 years old in good health.

The sample holds a few counts of this clone. A read error may account for a junction end that differs from germline. V and J are TRBV10-1 and TRBJ1-2; 7 positions match TRBD1. CDR1 is WNHNN, CDR2 SYGVQD, per germline (reference sequence). The CDR3 totals 11 residues. CDR3 DNA sequence: TGCGCCAGCACTTTCAGGACAGGAGGAGCCTTC. Its protein is CASTFRTGGAF.

V gene TRBV6-5 combines with J gene TRBJ1-2; 7 nucleotides line up with TRBD1. Germline CDR1 reads MNHEY; CDR2 reads SVGAGI. The V and J ends lost 4 bases and 4 bases, in that order; junction bases with no gene match: 12. CDR3 size: 16 residues. The CDR3 spells CASSSSLPGTAYGYTF. Here the CDR3 DNA reads TGTGCCAGCAGTTCTTCTTTACCCGGGACAGCCTATGGCTACACCTTC.

The rearrangement links TRBV27 to TRBJ1-4; 9 nucleotides agree with TRBD1. The germline V gene encodes CDR1 MNHEY and CDR2 SMNVEV (reference sequence). There are 15 residues in the CDR3. With V trimmed by 2 bases and J by 10 bases, 8 bases remained unmatched. The CDR3 DNA sequence: TGTGCCAGCAGTTTAACTGGACAGGGGCAAGGAAAACTGTTTTTT. Translated, it gives CASSLTGQGQGKLFF. Complete variable domain (other parts from reference TRBV27 and TRBJ1-4): EAQVTQNPRYLITVTGKKLTVTCSQNMNHEYMSWYRQDPGLGLRQIYYSMNVEVTDKGDVPEGYKVSRKEKRNFPLILESPSPNQTSLYFCASSLTGQGQGKLFFGSGTQLSVL.

This chain connects TRBV6-5 to TRBJ2-3, with TRBD2 as a possible D gene (6 bases). The CDR3 is 15 residues long. V lost 3 bases and J lost 0, with 10 bases in between. The germline V gene encodes CDR1 MNHEY and CDR2 SVGAGI. CDR3 sequence: CASSYRGASTDTQYF. The CDR3 DNA reads TGTGCCAGCAGTTATCGCGGGGCGAGCACAGATACGCAGTATTTT.

This clone was seen a single time. CDR3 sequence (DNA): TGTGCCAGCAGTGAGCCGTCCGGTGCTAACTATGGCTACACCTTC. Its translation: CASSEPSGANYGYTF. V and J are TRBV6-1 and TRBJ1-2; the D is unclear. CDR1 MNHNS and CDR2 SASEGT come from the germline V gene. The V end lost 3 bases, the J end lost 0 bases, and 11 bases lay between the germline ends. There are 15 residues in the CDR3.

The chain combines TRBV5-1 with TRBJ2-2; 9 bases agree with TRBD1. The CDR3 length is 15 residues. Germline-derived CDR1 and CDR2 are SGHRS and YFSETQ. The V segment lost 5 bases and the J segment 4 bases; nucleotides outside the gene matches: 6. CDR3: CASRGQGRVTGELFF. The CDR3 bases are TGCGCCAGCAGAGGACAGGGGAGGGTCACCGGGGAGCTGTTTTTT. The full variable domain, in which reference TRBV5-1 and TRBJ2-2 provide the parts outside the CDR3, is KAGVTQTPRYLIKTRGQQVTLSCSPISGHRSVSWYQQTPGQGLQFLFEYFSETQRNKGNFPGRFSGRQFSNSRSEMNVSTLELGDSALYLCASRGQGRVTGELFFGEGSRLTVL.

This clone occurred a few times. This chain connects TRBV3-1 (or the pseudogene TRBV3-2) to TRBJ2-2; the match to TRBD2 covers 8 bases. The V gene's germline CDR1 is LGHDT and CDR2 YNNKEL (reference sequence). The CDR3 runs to 16 residues. V was clipped by 1 base and J by 5 bases; unmatched bases: 6. CDR3 residues: CASSQGSSGATGELFF. The CDR3 DNA sequence: TGTGCCAGCAGCCAAGGTAGTAGCGGGGCTACCGGGGAGCTGTTTTTT.

The V call is TRBV5-4, the J call TRBJ2-5; unclear D gene. The CDR3 consists of 15 residues. Per germline, CDR1 SGHNT and CDR2 YYREEE (reference sequence). V lost 0 bases and J 5 bases, leaving 14 bases between the germline ends. The CDR3 bases are TGTGCCAGCAGCTTGGGTCCGGCCAACGAGGAGACCCAGTACTTC. It is translated as CASSLGPANEETQYF.

The CDR3 loop reads CASSQWGSGTEAFF. The CDR3 DNA reads TGTGCCAGCTCACAATGGGGTTCAGGCACTGAAGCTTTCTTT. V gene TRBV18 combines with J gene TRBJ1-1; no clear D. Trimming left V 4 bases short and J 4 bases short, with 13 bases between. There are 14 residues in the CDR3. CDR1 KGHSH and CDR2 LQKENI come from the germline V gene.

The V call is TRBV18, the J call TRBJ2-3; D is undetermined. Germline-derived CDR1 and CDR2 are KGHSH and LQKENI. The CDR3 is 13 residues long. V gave up 6 bases and J gave up 6 bases, with 13 bases separating them. The CDR3 here is CASSPNPRDTQYF. Written as DNA, the CDR3 is TGTGCCAGCTCCCCTAATCCCCGGGATACGCAGTATTTT.

The CDR3 region has the DNA TGTGCCAGCGGTCCCTTAAACGGGCCCTACAATGAGCAGTTCTTC. Translation gives CASGPLNGPYNEQFF. The rearrangement links TRBV9 to TRBJ2-1, with no clear D. This CDR3 comprises 15 residues. Trimming shortened V by 7 bases and J by 2 bases, and 16 bases separated the two germline ends. Germline V gene sequence: CDR1 SGDLS, CDR2 YYNGEE.

The chain combines TRBV4-1 with TRBJ2-1; no clear D. Germline V gene sequence: CDR1 MGHRA, CDR2 YSYEKL. The CDR3 contains 12 residues. V was cut by 4 bases and J by 9 bases, with 10 bases left in between. CDR3 residues: CASSPGVGEQFF. Here the CDR3 DNA reads TGCGCCAGCAGCCCAGGAGTGGGTGAGCAGTTCTTC.

The chain has TRBV19 and TRBJ1-3; tentative D call: TRBD1 (5 bases). The CDR3 loop spans 15 amino acids. Germline CDR1 reads LNHDA; CDR2 reads SQIVND (reference sequence). Deletions cut 5 bases from V and 3 bases from J, with 14 bases between. The CDR3, as DNA: TGTGCCAGTAGTCCGGGGCCGGAAGTTGGAAACACCATATATTTT. Translated: CASSPGPEVGNTIYF.

The chain couples TRBV5-1 to TRBJ2-7, with 11 bases identical to TRBD2. There are 15 residues in the CDR3. The J segment lost 5 bases and the V segment lost 4 bases, leaving 8 bases of the junction unmatched. In germline, CDR1 is SGHRS, CDR2 YFSETQ. The CDR3 spells CASSTQLAGVDEQYF. CDR3 nucleotide sequence: TGCGCCAGCAGCACCCAACTAGCGGGGGTCGACGAGCAGTACTTC.

The rearrangement uses TRBV7-8 and TRBJ1-1; D is unclear. This CDR3 is built from 15 residues. Trimming pared 5 bases from V and 1 base from J, leaving 14 bases between. Germline CDR1 is SGHVS and CDR2 is FQNEAQ. The CDR3 reads CASSPSAARNTEAFF. CDR3 nucleotide sequence: TGTGCCAGCAGCCCTTCAGCGGCCAGGAACACTGAAGCTTTCTTT.

The chain is built from TRBV11-2 and TRBJ2-2; D is uncertain. V lost 0 bases, J lost 7 bases, and 9 bases lay in between. Germline CDR1 SGHAT, CDR2 FQNNGV. CDR3 length: 14 residues. DNA for the CDR3: TGTGCCAGCAGCTTAGATCGTACAAGCGGGGAGCTGTTTTTT. This sequence encodes CASSLDRTSGELFF.

CDR3 amino acids: CASSLGTGELFF. In DNA, the CDR3 is TGTGCCAGCTCATTGGGCACCGGGGAGCTGTTTTTT. The rearrangement joins TRBV6-5 to TRBJ2-2; no clear D. There are 12 residues in the CDR3. V was pared by 8 bases and J by 4 bases, with 8 bases between. Germline CDR1 is MNHEY and CDR2 is SVGAGI.

This rearrangement joins TRBV10-3 to TRBJ2-1, with 10 positions matching TRBD2. CDR3 length: 15 amino acids. Germline CDR1 reads ENHRY; CDR2 reads SYGVKD. V trimming: 6 bases; J trimming: 5 bases; junction bases outside the gene matches: 7. In DNA, the CDR3 is TGTGCCATCAGCGGGGGAGGGACTAGCGACAATGAGCAGTTCTTC. Translated, it gives CAISGGGTSDNEQFF.

This chain links TRBV7-8 with TRBJ2-5; 8 bases fit TRBD1. Trimming at V came to 5 bases and at J to 3 bases, leaving 11 bases not matched to a gene. This CDR3 is 16 amino acids long. CDR1 SGHVS and CDR2 FQNEAQ come from the germline V gene. The CDR3 region has the DNA TGTGCCAGCAGCCAAATTCGACAGGGGTTAGAAGAGACCCAGTACTTC. Its protein is CASSQIRQGLEETQYF.

The chain joins TRBV18 to TRBJ2-7, with 9 positions matching TRBD1. Germline CDR1 and CDR2: KGHSH and LQKENI. The CDR3 loop spans 15 amino acids. V shed 0 bases, J shed 4 bases, and the junction held 4 bases outside the gene matches. This CDR3 reads CASSPPGQGKYEQYF. The CDR3 region has the DNA TGTGCCAGCTCACCACCGGGACAGGGAAAGTACGAGCAGTACTTC.

This chain joins TRBV30 and TRBJ2-2, with 9 bases that match TRBD1. The junction had 8 bases not matched to a gene; V was cut back by 3 bases and J by 0 bases. The CDR3 extends over 17 amino acids. Germline V gene sequence: CDR1 GTSNPN, CDR2 SVGIG (reference sequence). The CDR3 protein is CAWSSLRDRANTGELFF. The DNA for the CDR3 is TGTGCCTGGAGCTCCCTCCGGGACAGGGCGAACACCGGGGAGCTGTTTTTT.

The chain recombines TRBV6-5 with TRBJ1-1; TRBD1 agrees at 7 bases. V shed 5 bases and J 9 bases; nucleotides not matched to a gene: 12. The germline V gene has CDR1 MNHEY and CDR2 SVGAGI. The CDR3 totals 14 residues. CDR3 protein: CASSLQGPPEKAFF. CDR3 in DNA: TGTGCCAGCAGTCTACAGGGGCCGCCGGAAAAAGCTTTCTTT.

V gene TRBV2 combines with J gene TRBJ1-1, with D perhaps matching TRBD1 (5 bases). Trimming cost V 2 bases and J 3 bases, with 10 bases left between them. Germline values: CDR1 SNHLY, CDR2 FYNNEI. This CDR3 has 14 residues. The CDR3 loop is CASSELLGDTEAFF. DNA of the CDR3: TGTGCCAGCAGTGAATTATTGGGGGACACTGAAGCTTTCTTT.

The V and J genes are TRBV2 and TRBJ1-1; D unclear. The V end was cut by 4 bases, the J end by 2 bases, with 11 bases between. The CDR3 loop spans 14 amino acids. Germline V CDR1 and CDR2: SNHLY, FYNNEI. CDR3 DNA: TGTGCCAGCAGTGGGGAATGGAGCAACACTGAAGCTTTCTTT. Its protein product is CASSGEWSNTEAFF.

In DNA form, the CDR3 reads TGTGCCAGCAGATTTTGGGAGCAAACCTACGAGCAGTACTTC. Its translation: CASRFWEQTYEQYF. This chain joins TRBV9 and TRBJ2-7; D is possibly TRBD2 (5 bases). V was clipped by 5 bases and J by 2 bases, with 14 bases between them. CDR1 is SGDLS, CDR2 YYNGEE, per germline. CDR3 length: 14 residues.

J is TRBJ2-7 and V is TRBV14; perhaps TRBD2 as D (6 bases). CDR3 length: 14 residues. Germline V lookup: CDR1 SGHDN, CDR2 FVKESK. The ends were cut back, 5 bases at V and 3 bases at J, with 14 bases in the middle. The CDR3 reads CASSYGAGHYEQYF. CDR3 DNA: TGTGCCAGCAGCTACGGTGCGGGGCACTACGAGCAGTACTTC.

The CDR3 DNA is TGTGCCAGCACCCAATCCGGTTCTGGGGCCAACGTCCTGACTTTC. It yields the protein CASTQSGSGANVLTF. This chain uses TRBV6-5 with TRBJ2-6; unclear D gene. The V end lost 7 bases, the J end lost 1 base, and 11 bases lay between the germline ends. Germline CDR1 and CDR2: MNHEY and SVGAGI. CDR3 size: 15 residues.

V is TRBV19 and J is TRBJ2-7, with D possibly being TRBD2 (5 bases). Germline loops: CDR1 LNHDA, CDR2 SQIVND (reference sequence). Trimming shortened V by 1 base and J by 2 bases, and 9 bases separated the two germline ends. The CDR3 has 14 amino acids. The CDR3 bases are TGTGCCAGTAGTATAGGACCCGGGACCTACGAGCAGTACTTC. It codes for CASSIGPGTYEQYF.

The chain is built from TRBV25-1 and TRBJ2-2; no clear D gene. This CDR3 has 13 amino acids. The germline gives CDR1 MGHDK, CDR2 SYGVNS. Between the trimmed V and J ends, which lost 10 bases and 4 bases, there was a span of 13 bases. CDR3 loop: CATLNGVTGELFF. The CDR3 coding sequence is TGTGCCACCTTGAATGGGGTCACCGGGGAGCTGTTTTTT.

This clone appeared a single time. This chain joins TRBV5-1 and TRBJ1-4; tentative D call: TRBD1 (5 bases). V lost 0 bases and J lost 7, with 10 bases in between. The CDR3 runs to 14 residues. The V gene's germline CDR1 is SGHRS and CDR2 YFSETQ. The CDR3 loop is CASSLGGGSEKLFF. The CDR3 DNA reads as TGCGCCAGCAGCTTGGGCGGGGGTAGTGAAAAACTGTTTTTT.